The sequence of this TCR beta chain was determined in a study of metastatic and nonmetastatic thyroid tumors. TCRdb re-called clones via MiXCR from the PCR reads. The table shows approximately 84,000 clones, with 15% occurring only once. Germline CDR1 MNHEY, CDR2 SVGEGT. The CDR3 covers 16 residues. V shed 6 bases and J shed 6 bases, with 21 bases lying between them. Not a single patient had been given any form of treatment at any point before undergoing thyroid surgery. This clone showed up just a few times. The sequence derives from a female donor with papillary thyroid cancer or a benign thyroid nodule (not recorded which). Some clones in this sample may be carry-over from other donors' samples. The chain carries TRBV6-2 or TRBV6-3 and TRBJ1-5, with D perhaps TRBD1 (5 bases). Sequencing was carried out using blood. The CDR3 DNA sequence: TGTGCCAGCAGCCCAAGCGGGGGTATCGGTTGTCAGCCCCAGCATTTT. This sequence encodes CASSPSGGIGCQPQHF.